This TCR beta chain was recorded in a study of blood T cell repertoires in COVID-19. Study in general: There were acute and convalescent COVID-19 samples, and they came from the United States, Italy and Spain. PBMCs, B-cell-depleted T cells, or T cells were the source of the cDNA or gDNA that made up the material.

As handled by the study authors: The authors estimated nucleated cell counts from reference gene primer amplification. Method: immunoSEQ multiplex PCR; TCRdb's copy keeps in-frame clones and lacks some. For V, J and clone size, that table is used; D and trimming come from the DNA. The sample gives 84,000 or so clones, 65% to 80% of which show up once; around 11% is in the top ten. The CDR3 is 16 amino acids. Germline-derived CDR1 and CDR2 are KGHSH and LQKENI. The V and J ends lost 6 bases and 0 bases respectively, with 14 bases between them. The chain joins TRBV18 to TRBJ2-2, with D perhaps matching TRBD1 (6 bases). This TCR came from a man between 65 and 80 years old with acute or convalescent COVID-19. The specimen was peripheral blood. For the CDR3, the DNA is TGTGCCAGCTCTTTTGGGACACCCTCGAACACCGGGGAGCTGTTTTTT. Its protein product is CASSFGTPSNTGELFF.